The 32 T cell receptor beta chains presented below share a single source sample, sequenced in a study of beta chain features in type 1 diabetes. Every bit of the isolated RNA underwent reverse transcription, so sequencing read expressed TCRB transcripts. Produced via immunoSEQ multiplex PCR; TCRdb's table is partial and in-frame only. The sample carries under 300,000 clones, about 8.5% recorded once. What was sequenced was central memory CD4+ T cells from blood. The receptor set was obtained from a woman in her late teens or twenties in good health.

The rearrangement links TRBV7-2 to TRBJ1-4; 9 nucleotides match TRBD1. With V trimmed by 3 bases and J by 7 bases, 6 bases remained unmatched. Germline V gives CDR1 SGHTA, CDR2 FQGNSA. The CDR3 is 15 residues long. DNA of the CDR3: TGTGCCAGCAGCTTGACCGGGACAGGGAGTGAAAAACTGTTTTTT. Its translation is CASSLTGTGSEKLFF.

In this sample, this clone turned up a few times. The gene calls are TRBV16 and TRBJ2-5; unclear D gene. Germline lookup yields CDR1 KGHSY and CDR2 FQNENV. V was trimmed by 3 bases and J by 1 base, leaving 12 bases between them. This CDR3 comprises 15 residues. CDR3 nucleotides: TGTGCCAGCAGCCATATGGTCCAGGCCCAAGAGACCCAGTACTTC. Protein: CASSHMVQAQETQYF.

The chain has TRBV28 and TRBJ2-3, with 9 bases identical to TRBD2. With 3 bases clipped from V and 2 bases from J, the junction kept 6 bases outside the gene matches. The CDR3 is made up of 16 amino acids. Per germline, CDR1 MDHEN and CDR2 SYDVKM. The DNA of the CDR3 is TGTGCCAGCAGTTTTGCTAGCGGGACGGTCACAGATACGCAGTATTTT. It yields the protein CASSFASGTVTDTQYF.

DNA of the CDR3: TGTGCCAGCTCACCAAAGACGATTTCAGACCAAGAGACCCAGTACTTC. It is translated as CASSPKTISDQETQYF. The chain carries TRBV18 and TRBJ2-5; D remains unclear. The CDR3 length is 16 residues. Germline V CDR1 and CDR2: KGHSH, LQKENI. V was clipped by 2 bases and J by 0 bases, with 13 bases between them.

The V call is TRBV6-5, the J call TRBJ2-7, with D unclear. The germline V gene has CDR1 MNHEY and CDR2 SVGAGI. The CDR3 consists of 16 residues. V lost 2 bases to trimming and J lost 3 bases, with 17 bases between them. DNA for the CDR3: TGTGCCAGCAGTTACCTAGGGCCGAGTTCCCTCTACGAGCAGTACGTC. Amino acids: CASSYLGPSSLYEQYV.

This clone has just a few counts. One base away lies a much larger clone, so this may be a sequencing read error. The rearrangement joins TRBV7-6 to TRBJ2-5; D is possibly TRBD1 or TRBD2 (5 bases each). V was shortened by 5 bases and J by 2 bases, with 9 bases between the two germline ends. Germline CDR1 is SGHVS and CDR2 is FNYEAQ. This CDR3 spans 13 amino acids. The CDR3 reads CASSPGRQETQYF. CDR3 DNA sequence: TGTGCCAGCAGCCCGGGACGGCAAGAGACCCAGTACTTC.

This clone was recorded at least ten times. Other DNA sequences in this specimen translate into the identical CDR3. The chain links TRBV7-9 to TRBJ2-1; 10 bases are a match to TRBD2. V dropped 5 bases and J dropped 1; count of bases not matched to a gene: 2. Per the germline V gene, CDR1 is SEHNR and CDR2 is FQNEAQ (reference sequence). This CDR3 region has 15 residues. The CDR3 DNA reads TGTGCCAGCAGCCGTAGCGGGGGGTCCTACAATGAGCAGTTCTTC. This sequence encodes CASSRSGGSYNEQFF.

The chain couples TRBV29-1 to TRBJ2-7, with D unresolved. Trimming stripped 4 bases from V and 8 bases from J, with 18 bases between. The CDR3 is 13 amino acids. Germline V CDR1 and CDR2: SQVTM, ANQGSEA. The CDR3 region is CSVGESAPMKQYF. In DNA form, the CDR3 reads TGCAGCGTTGGTGAGTCAGCCCCTATGAAGCAGTACTTC.

Only a few counts were recorded for this clone. V gene TRBV9 combines with J gene TRBJ2-5, with D perhaps matching TRBD1 (6 bases). V lost 4 bases, J lost 2 bases, and 18 bases lay in between. Per germline, CDR1 SGDLS and CDR2 YYNGEE. CDR3 length: 16 residues. This CDR3 is CASSLDTGTQQETQYF. The CDR3 nucleotides are TGTGCCAGCAGCTTAGACACCGGGACACAGCAAGAGACCCAGTACTTC.

CDR3 bases: TGCAGCGTTAAATGGAGCAATCAGCCCCAGCATTTT. This sequence encodes CSVKWSNQPQHF. The chain links TRBV29-1 to TRBJ1-5; D gene ambiguous. Germline V gene sequence: CDR1 SQVTM, CDR2 ANQGSEA. The CDR3 is made up of 12 amino acids. V was trimmed by 5 bases and J by 1 base, leaving 6 bases between them. Variable domain in full (rest from reference TRBV29-1 and TRBJ1-5): SAVISQKPSRDICQRGTSLTIQCQVDSQVTMMFWYRQQPGQSLTLIATANQGSEATYESGFVIDKFPISRPNLTFSTLTVSNMSPEDSSIYLCSVKWSNQPQHFGDGTRLSIL.

In this sample, this clone turned up a few times. The chain recombines TRBV14 with TRBJ2-3, with 14 positions matching TRBD2. The CDR3 covers 18 residues. Germline CDR1 and CDR2: SGHDN and FVKESK. J lost 2 bases, V lost 3 bases, and 7 bases had no gene match. DNA for the CDR3: TGTGCCAGCAGCCACCTTCTGGGACTAGCGGGAGACACAGATACGCAGTATTTT. Translating gives CASSHLLGLAGDTDTQYF.

This clone came up many times. The rearrangement links TRBV18 to TRBJ2-7, with a possible D match to TRBD1 (5 bases). This CDR3 spans 16 amino acids. Trimming removed 2 bases at V and 0 bases at J, with 14 bases between. Looked up from germline, CDR1 is KGHSH and CDR2 is LQKENI. Written as DNA, the CDR3 is TGTGCCAGCTCACCAGAGAGACAGACGTTCTCCTACGAGCAGTACTTC. Protein sequence: CASSPERQTFSYEQYF.

A remark on this clone: Other DNA sequences in this sample translate to the same CDR3. V and J are TRBV7-2 and TRBJ2-5; no clear D. With 1 base removed from V and 2 bases from J, the gap between germline ends came to 8 bases. In germline, CDR1 is SGHTA, CDR2 FQGNSA. This CDR3 is built from 14 residues. The CDR3 nucleotides read TGTGCCAGCAGCTTAGGGACGCATCAAGAGACCCAGTACTTC. Translation gives CASSLGTHQETQYF.

This clone was seen repeatedly, ten times or more. This sequence joins TRBV5-1 and TRBJ1-1; D not resolved. V was shortened by 3 bases and J by 4 bases, with 7 bases between the two germline ends. CDR1 and CDR2 from the germline V gene are SGHRS and YFSETQ. This CDR3 comprises 12 residues. The CDR3 loop is CASSYDLTEAFF. The CDR3 nucleotides are TGCGCCAGCAGCTATGACCTCACTGAAGCTTTCTTT.

This clone was counted between two and nine times. Here the CDR3 reads CASSPAGDYEQCV. In DNA, the CDR3 is TGTGCCAGCTCACCGGCAGGGGACTACGAGCAGTGCGTC. The chain employs TRBV18 and TRBJ2-7, with D perhaps matching TRBD2 (7 bases). This CDR3 contains 13 residues. Germline lookup yields CDR1 KGHSH and CDR2 LQKENI.

This chain connects TRBV6-5 to TRBJ2-1; D is uncertain. Germline CDR1 MNHEY, CDR2 SVGAGI. The V end lost 5 bases, the J end lost 0 bases, and 11 bases lay between the germline ends. This CDR3 is 15 amino acids long. In nucleotides, the CDR3 is TGTGCCAGCAGTCCAGACCGAAGCTCCTACAATGAGCAGTTCTTC. Translated, it gives CASSPDRSSYNEQFF.

The chain couples TRBV29-1 to TRBJ2-3; 7 positions match TRBD1. This CDR3 has 14 amino acids. Germline CDR1 is SQVTM and CDR2 is ANQGSEA. J gave up 3 bases and V 6 bases, and 9 bases lay outside the gene matches. CDR3 sequence (DNA): TGCAGCGTAGTACACAGGGGTAGGACAGATACGCAGTATTTT. Encoded protein: CSVVHRGRTDTQYF.

The V gene is TRBV7-2, the J gene TRBJ2-2; a weak D match, TRBD2 (5 bases). The germline V gene has CDR1 SGHTA and CDR2 FQGNSA. V lost 5 bases and J 0 bases, leaving 16 bases between the germline ends. The CDR3 spans 17 residues. CDR3 protein: CASSPRNPGSNTGELFF. Here the CDR3 DNA reads TGTGCCAGCAGCCCACGGAATCCGGGGTCGAACACCGGGGAGCTGTTTTTT.

This clone was counted between two and nine times. The chain combines TRBV7-2 with TRBJ2-2; TRBD2 agrees at 8 bases. V dropped 6 bases and J dropped 0; count of bases not matched to a gene: 3. CDR1 and CDR2 from the germline V gene are SGHTA and FQGNSA. The CDR3 is 15 amino acids. CDR3 DNA sequence: TGTGCCAGCAGGCCGGGACTAGCGAACACCGGGGAGCTGTTTTTT. Translation gives CASRPGLANTGELFF.

This clone was counted at least ten times. V usage is TRBV2 and J usage is TRBJ2-3; no firm D call. This CDR3 has 13 amino acids. V dropped 6 bases and J dropped 0 bases, with 7 bases sitting between them. The germline V gene encodes CDR1 SNHLY and CDR2 FYNNEI. CDR3 sequence: CASRRSSTDTQYF. DNA for the CDR3: TGTGCCAGCAGGCGGAGTAGCACAGATACGCAGTATTTT. The variable domain in full, completed from reference TRBV2 and TRBJ2-3, reads EPEVTQTPSHQVTQMGQEVILRCVPISNHLYFYWYRQILGQKVEFLVSFYNNEISEKSEIFDDQFSVERPDGSNFTLKIRSTKLEDSAMYFCASRRSSTDTQYFGPGTRLTVL.

The rearrangement links TRBV6-1 to TRBJ2-3; D is uncertain. The CDR3 sequence is 12 residues long. V was shortened by 5 bases and J by 5 bases, with 8 bases between the two germline ends. The V gene's germline CDR1 is MNHNS and CDR2 SASEGT. In nucleotides, the CDR3 is TGTGCCAGCAGTCAAATGGGAGATACGCAGTATTTT. Translating gives CASSQMGDTQYF.

The table lists this clone with many counts. This chain links TRBV19 with TRBJ2-2, with D maybe TRBD1 (5 bases). CDR1 and CDR2 (germline): LNHDA, SQIVND (reference sequence). The CDR3 is made up of 14 amino acids. The germline V and J ends were trimmed by 5 bases and 4 bases, with 11 bases remaining between them. The CDR3 nucleotides read TGTGCCAGTAGTCTCCGACAGTCCACCGGGGAGCTGTTTTTT. Residues: CASSLRQSTGELFF.

The chain combines TRBV11-2 with TRBJ2-5, with D possibly TRBD1 on 6 matching bases. Trimming removed 5 bases from V and 5 bases from J, with 15 bases in between. Germline V gene sequence: CDR1 SGHAT, CDR2 FQNNGV. The CDR3 is 14 residues long. CDR3 residues: CASSLRLGAETQYF. The CDR3 DNA sequence: TGTGCCAGCAGCCTCCGACTGGGGGCGGAGACCCAGTACTTC.

This CDR3 reads CASSPSLRTSSTDTQYF. The DNA of the CDR3 is TGTGCCAGCTCACCGAGCCTAAGAACCTCTAGCACAGATACGCAGTATTTT. The chain combines TRBV18 with TRBJ2-3; D not resolved. CDR3 length: 17 amino acids. Trimming removed 3 bases at V and 0 bases at J, with 16 bases between. CDR1 is KGHSH and CDR2 is LQKENI in the germline V gene.

This chain joins TRBV7-8 and TRBJ2-1, with D unclear. Germline V CDR1 and CDR2: SGHVS, FQNEAQ. With 3 bases removed from V and 3 bases from J, the gap between germline ends came to 9 bases. This CDR3 is 14 amino acids long. The DNA for the CDR3 is TGTGCCAGCAGCTTCGGACGCGACTACAATGAGCAGTTCTTC. Its protein product is CASSFGRDYNEQFF.

Of note for this clone: At one of its ends the junction is not consistent with the germline gene, which may arise from a read error. The V and J genes are TRBV9 and TRBJ1-3; TRBD1 is a possible D gene (5 bases). Germline V gives CDR1 SGDLS, CDR2 YYNGEE. The CDR3 runs to 14 residues. CDR3 in amino acids: CASSQATGSNTIYF. For the CDR3, the DNA is TGCGCCAGCAGCCAAGCCACAGGTAGCAACACCATATATTTT.

This clone was observed a few times. V and J are TRBV5-1 and TRBJ2-5, with 8 bases identical to TRBD1. Germline CDR1 is SGHRS and CDR2 is YFSETQ. The CDR3 is 15 residues long. V trimming: 5 bases; J trimming: 2 bases; junction bases outside the gene matches: 8. The CDR3 nucleotides are TGCGCCAGCAGTTTGACAGGGGTCGGGCAAGAGACCCAGTACTTC. It encodes CASSLTGVGQETQYF.

The chain employs TRBV18 and TRBJ2-3, with 8 nucleotides matching TRBD1. The CDR3 spans 16 residues. With V trimmed by 2 bases and J by 4 bases, 8 bases remained unmatched. CDR1 is KGHSH, CDR2 LQKENI, per germline. CDR3 nucleotides: TGTGCCAGCTCACCAAGGACAGGGAGGAGTGCAGATACGCAGTATTTT. It specifies CASSPRTGRSADTQYF.

There are a few counts of this clone. The chain is built from TRBV28 and TRBJ2-5; D remains unclear. Trimming left V 3 bases short and J 0 bases short, with 8 bases between. The germline V gene has CDR1 MDHEN and CDR2 SYDVKM. The CDR3 covers 14 residues. In DNA, the CDR3 is TGTGCCAGCAGTTTTGTAAGAAACCAAGAGACCCAGTACTTC. The encoded protein is CASSFVRNQETQYF.

CDR3 coding DNA: TGTGCCTGGAGTGGACACAGGCTCAGTCCGAACACTGAAGCTTTCTTT. Amino acid sequence: CAWSGHRLSPNTEAFF. J is TRBJ1-1 and V is TRBV30, with D tentatively TRBD1 (5 bases). CDR1 is GTSNPN, CDR2 SVGIG, per germline (reference sequence). CDR3 length: 16 amino acids. With 1 base removed from V and 1 base from J, the gap between germline ends came to 16 bases.

This clone has just a few counts. The rearrangement uses TRBV30 and TRBJ2-7; unclear D gene. V was clipped by 0 bases and J by 1 base, with 13 bases between them. The CDR3 runs to 15 residues. The V gene's germline CDR1 is GTSNPN and CDR2 SVGIG (reference sequence). CDR3 DNA: TGTGCCTGGAGTGTCTCTACTGGACGATCCTACGAGCAGTACTTC. Its translation: CAWSVSTGRSYEQYF. The whole variable domain, remainder taken from reference TRBV30 and TRBJ2-7, is SQTIHQWPATLVQPVGSPLSLECTVEGTSNPNLYWYRQAAGRGLQLLFYSVGIGQISSEVPQNLSASRPQDRQFILSSKKLLLSDSGFYLCAWSVSTGRSYEQYFGPGTRLTVT.

CDR3 sequence reads: CASRPRQRTYEQYF. The CDR3 DNA reads TGTGCCAGCAGGCCCAGACAGAGAACCTACGAGCAGTACTTC. This sequence joins TRBV6-6 and TRBJ2-7, with D possibly being TRBD1 (5 bases). Germline V gene data show CDR1 as MNHNY and CDR2 as SVGAGI (reference sequence). This CDR3 is 14 amino acids long. Deletions cut 6 bases from V and 2 bases from J, with 14 bases between.